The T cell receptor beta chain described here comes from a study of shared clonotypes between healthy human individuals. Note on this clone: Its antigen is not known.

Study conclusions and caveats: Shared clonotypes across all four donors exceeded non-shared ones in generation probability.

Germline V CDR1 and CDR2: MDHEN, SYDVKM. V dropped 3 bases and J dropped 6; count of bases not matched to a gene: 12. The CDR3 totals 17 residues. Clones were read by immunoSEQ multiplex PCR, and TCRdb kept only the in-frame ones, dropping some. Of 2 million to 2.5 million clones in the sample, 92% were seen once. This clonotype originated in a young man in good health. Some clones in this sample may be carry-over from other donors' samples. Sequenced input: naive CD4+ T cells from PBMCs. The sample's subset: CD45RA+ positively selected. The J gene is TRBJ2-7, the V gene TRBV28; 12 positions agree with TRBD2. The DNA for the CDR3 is TGTGCCAGCAGTTTTTACTGGACTAGCGGGACCGCACGCGAGCAGTACTTC. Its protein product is CASSFYWTSGTAREQYF.